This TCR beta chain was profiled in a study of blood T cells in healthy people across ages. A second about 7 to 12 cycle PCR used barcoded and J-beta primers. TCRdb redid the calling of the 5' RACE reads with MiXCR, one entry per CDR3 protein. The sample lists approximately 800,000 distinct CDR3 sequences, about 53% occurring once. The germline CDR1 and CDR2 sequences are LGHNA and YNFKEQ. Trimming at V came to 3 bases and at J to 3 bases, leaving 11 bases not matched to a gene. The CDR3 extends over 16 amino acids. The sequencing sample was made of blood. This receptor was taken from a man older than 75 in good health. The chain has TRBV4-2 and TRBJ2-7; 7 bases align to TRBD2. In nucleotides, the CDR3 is TGTGCCAGCAGCCAGCCCCCATGGAGCGGGAACTACGAGCAGTACTTC. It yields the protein CASSQPPWSGNYEQYF.